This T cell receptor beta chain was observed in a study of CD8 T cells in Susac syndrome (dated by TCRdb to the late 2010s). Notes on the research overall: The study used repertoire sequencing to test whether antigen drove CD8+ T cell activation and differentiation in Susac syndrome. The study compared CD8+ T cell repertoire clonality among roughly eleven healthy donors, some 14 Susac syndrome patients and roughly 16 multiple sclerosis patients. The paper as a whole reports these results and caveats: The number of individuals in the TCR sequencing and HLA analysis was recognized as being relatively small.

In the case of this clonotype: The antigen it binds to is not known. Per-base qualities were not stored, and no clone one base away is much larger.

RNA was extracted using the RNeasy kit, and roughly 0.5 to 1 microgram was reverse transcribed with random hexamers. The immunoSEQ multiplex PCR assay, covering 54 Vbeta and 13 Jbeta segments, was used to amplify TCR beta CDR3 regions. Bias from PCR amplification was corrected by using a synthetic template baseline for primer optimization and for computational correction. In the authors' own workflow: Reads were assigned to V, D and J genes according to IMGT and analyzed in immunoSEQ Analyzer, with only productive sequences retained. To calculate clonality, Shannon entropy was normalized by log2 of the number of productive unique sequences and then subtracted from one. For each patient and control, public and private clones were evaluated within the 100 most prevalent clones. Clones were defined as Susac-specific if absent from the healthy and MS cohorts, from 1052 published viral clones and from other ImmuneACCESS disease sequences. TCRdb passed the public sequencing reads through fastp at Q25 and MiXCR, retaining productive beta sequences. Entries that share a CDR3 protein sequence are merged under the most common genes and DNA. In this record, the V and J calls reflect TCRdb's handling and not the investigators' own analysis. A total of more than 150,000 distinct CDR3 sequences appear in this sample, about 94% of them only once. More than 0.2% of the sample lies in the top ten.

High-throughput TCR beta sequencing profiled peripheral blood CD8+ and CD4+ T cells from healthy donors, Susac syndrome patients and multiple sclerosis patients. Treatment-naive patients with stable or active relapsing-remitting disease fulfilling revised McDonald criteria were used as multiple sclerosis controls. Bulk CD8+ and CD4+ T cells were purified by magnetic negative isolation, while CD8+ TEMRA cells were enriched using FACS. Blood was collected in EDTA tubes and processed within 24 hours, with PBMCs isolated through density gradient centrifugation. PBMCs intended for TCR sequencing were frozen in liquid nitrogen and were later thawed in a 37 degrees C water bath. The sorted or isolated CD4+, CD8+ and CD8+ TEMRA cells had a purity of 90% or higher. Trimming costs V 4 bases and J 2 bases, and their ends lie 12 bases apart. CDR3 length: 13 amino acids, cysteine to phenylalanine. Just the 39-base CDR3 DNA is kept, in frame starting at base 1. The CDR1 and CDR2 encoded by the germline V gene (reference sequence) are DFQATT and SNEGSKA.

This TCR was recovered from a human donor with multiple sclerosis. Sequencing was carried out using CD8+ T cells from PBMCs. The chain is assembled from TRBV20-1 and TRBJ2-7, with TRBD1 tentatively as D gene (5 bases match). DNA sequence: TGCAGTGCTACAGACAGATCCCCCTACGAGCAGTACTTC. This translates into CSATDRSPYEQYF.